This T cell receptor (beta chain) was obtained from a study of PD-1 blockade in mismatch repair-deficient tumors. The V gene end was trimmed by 3 bases and the J gene end by 5 bases; junction bases not matched to a gene: 7. The V gene's germline CDR1 is LGHNT and CDR2 FRNRAP. This CDR3 region has 15 residues. Profiling relied on immunoSEQ multiplex PCR, and the TCRdb table lists in-frame clones only, not all of them. The table includes 100,000 to 150,000 clones, 86% detected once. The sequence came from an adult with mismatch repair-deficient cancer. The chain recombines TRBV12-5 with TRBJ2-5, with 9 bases matching TRBD2. The material was peripheral blood, obtained 44 weeks after starting pembrolizumab. Here the CDR3 DNA reads TGTGCTAGTGGTTTCGGTAGCGGGAGTGGGGAGACCCAGTACTTC. This sequence encodes CASGFGSGSGETQYF.